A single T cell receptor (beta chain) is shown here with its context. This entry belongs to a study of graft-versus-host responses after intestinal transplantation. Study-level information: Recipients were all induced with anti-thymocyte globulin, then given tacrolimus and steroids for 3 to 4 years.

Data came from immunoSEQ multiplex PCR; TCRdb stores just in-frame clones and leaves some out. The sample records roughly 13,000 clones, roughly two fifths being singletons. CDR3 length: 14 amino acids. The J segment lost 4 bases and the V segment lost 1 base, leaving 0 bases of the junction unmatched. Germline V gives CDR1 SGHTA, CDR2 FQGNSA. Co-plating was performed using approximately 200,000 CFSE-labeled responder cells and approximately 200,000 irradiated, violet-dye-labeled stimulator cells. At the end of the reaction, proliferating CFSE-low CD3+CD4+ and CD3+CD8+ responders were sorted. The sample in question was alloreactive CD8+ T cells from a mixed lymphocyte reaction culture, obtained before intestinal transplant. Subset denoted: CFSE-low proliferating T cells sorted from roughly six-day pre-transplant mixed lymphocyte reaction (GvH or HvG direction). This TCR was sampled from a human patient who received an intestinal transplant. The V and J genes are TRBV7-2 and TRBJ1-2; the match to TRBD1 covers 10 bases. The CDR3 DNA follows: TGTGCCAGCAGCTTAGGGACAGGGGGCTATGGCTACACCTTC. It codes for CASSLGTGGYGYTF.